Listed below are T cell receptor beta chains from one sample, sequenced in a study of blood T cell repertoires in COVID-19. The repertoire was sequenced with immunoSEQ multiplex PCR; TCRdb's copy has only in-frame clones and lacks some. The table includes 200,000 to 250,000 clones, less than 90% detected once. Material: peripheral blood. These receptors originate from a man aged 55 to 69 with acute or convalescent COVID-19. CDR3s include the opening cysteine and the closing phenylalanine or tryptophan. D genes are given only for firm matches. Only part of the rows carry a size: once, few, many, or a class if the clone is expanded.

d_gene | abundance | j_gene | v_gene | CDR3aa | CDR3nt
TRBD1 | once | TRBJ1-1 | TRBV18 | CASSQEGQGPYTEAFF | TGTGCCAGCTCACAAGAGGGACAGGGTCCGTACACTGAAGCTTTCTTT
. | . | TRBJ2-2 | TRBV6-2/TRBV6-3 | CASSLAVANTGELFF | TGTGCCAGCAGTTTAGCGGTAGCGAACACCGGGGAGCTGTTTTTT
TRBD1 | few | TRBJ1-4 | TRBV4-1 | CASSHRQGGLNEKLFF | TGCGCCAGCAGCCACCGACAGGGGGGACTCAATGAAAAACTGTTTTTT
TRBD2 | . | TRBJ2-7 | TRBV11-3 | CASSFSGRYEQYF | TGTGCCAGCAGCTTCTCCGGGAGGTACGAGCAGTACTTC
TRBD2 | . | TRBJ2-1 | TRBV5-1 | CASSPGLAGAPPLDEQFF | TGCGCCAGCAGCCCCGGACTAGCGGGAGCCCCACCCTTGGATGAGCAGTTCTTC
. | . | TRBJ2-3 | TRBV28 | CASSSMPGGRTDTQYF | TGTGCCAGCAGTTCCATGCCCGGGGGTAGGACAGATACGCAGTATTTT
TRBD1 | . | TRBJ2-3 | TRBV5-6 | CASSLVGGQAPTDTQYF | TGTGCCAGCAGCTTGGTGGGGGGACAGGCCCCCACAGATACGCAGTATTTT
. | few | TRBJ1-1 | TRBV6-1 | CASSDSRGGTEAFF | TGTGCCAGCAGTGATTCCCGCGGGGGCACTGAAGCTTTCTTT
. | . | TRBJ2-7 | TRBV15 | CATSRDRVGSHYEQYF | TGTGCCACCAGCAGAGATCGCGTCGGGTCTCACTACGAGCAGTACTTC
TRBD1 | . | TRBJ2-7 | TRBV7-2 | CASSLGRTGIEQYF | TGTGCCAGCAGCTTAGGCAGGACAGGCATCGAGCAGTACTTC
TRBD2 | . | TRBJ2-1 | TRBV19 | CASSLAGVGVGEQFF | TGTGCCAGTAGCTTAGCGGGGGTAGGAGTGGGTGAGCAGTTCTTC
TRBD1 | . | TRBJ1-5 | TRBV6-1 | CASSEIGARTGAQRRNQPQHF | TGTGCCAGCAGTGAAATTGGCGCCCGGACAGGAGCCCAAAGACGAAATCAGCCCCAGCATTTT
TRBD1 | . | TRBJ2-3 | TRBV24-1 | CATSERGQGTPSTDTQYF | TGTGCCACCAGTGAACGCGGACAGGGGACGCCTAGCACAGATACGCAGTATTTT
. | . | TRBJ1-3 | TRBV24-1 | CATSDPTGPSGNTIYF | TGTGCCACCAGTGACCCGACAGGTCCCTCTGGAAACACCATATATTTT
. | . | TRBJ1-3 | TRBV6-2/TRBV6-3 | CASSFGSGAGNTIYF | TGTGCCAGCAGCTTTGGATCCGGGGCTGGAAACACCATATATTTT
TRBD1 | . | TRBJ2-3 | TRBV27 | CASSFRGHIGADTQYF | TGTGCCAGCAGTTTCAGGGGGCATATCGGGGCAGATACGCAGTATTTT
. | . | TRBJ1-2 | TRBV30 | CAWTGNYGYTF | TGTGCCTGGACAGGGAACTATGGCTACACCTTC
TRBD1 | . | TRBJ1-4 | TRBV6-2/TRBV6-3 | CASSYVPQGINEKLFF | TGTGCCAGCAGTTACGTTCCACAGGGGATTAATGAAAAACTGTTTTTT
. | . | TRBJ1-3 | TRBV5-6 | CASSLARDSGNTIYF | TGTGCCAGCAGCTTGGCACGGGACTCTGGAAACACCATATATTTT
TRBD2 | . | TRBJ2-5 | TRBV6-2/TRBV6-3 | CASSKAGGVSQETQYF | TGTGCCAGCAGTAAAGCCGGGGGGGTGAGTCAAGAGACCCAGTACTTC
TRBD1 | once | TRBJ2-6 | TRBV3-1/TRBV3-2 | CASSQVRTGNVLTF | TGTGCCAGCAGCCAAGTCCGGACAGGGAACGTCCTGACTTTC
. | . | TRBJ1-1 | TRBV19 | CASSSGPDPNTEAFF | TGTGCCAGTAGTAGCGGCCCGGATCCGAACACTGAAGCTTTCTTT